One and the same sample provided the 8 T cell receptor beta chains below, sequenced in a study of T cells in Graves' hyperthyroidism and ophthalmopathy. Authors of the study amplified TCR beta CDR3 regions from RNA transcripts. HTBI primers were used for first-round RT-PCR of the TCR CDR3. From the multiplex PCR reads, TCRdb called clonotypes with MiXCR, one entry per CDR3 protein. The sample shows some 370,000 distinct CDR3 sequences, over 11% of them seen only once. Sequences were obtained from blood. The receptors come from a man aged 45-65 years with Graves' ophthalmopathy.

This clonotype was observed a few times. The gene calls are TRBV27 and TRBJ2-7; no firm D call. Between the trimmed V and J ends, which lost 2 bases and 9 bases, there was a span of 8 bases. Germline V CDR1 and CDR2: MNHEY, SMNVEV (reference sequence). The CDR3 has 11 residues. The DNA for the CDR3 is TGTGCCAGCAGTTTAGGGTTGGTGCAGTACTTC. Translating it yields CASSLGLVQYF.

The CDR3 DNA reads as TGCGCCAGCAGCTTGTTCGAGGAGTCCAATGAGCAGTTCTTC. It specifies CASSLFEESNEQFF. This chain joins TRBV5-1 and TRBJ2-1; D uncertain. Trimming left V 1 base short and J 6 bases short, with 11 bases between. Germline V gene lookup returns CDR1 SGHRS and CDR2 YFSETQ. CDR3 length: 14 amino acids.

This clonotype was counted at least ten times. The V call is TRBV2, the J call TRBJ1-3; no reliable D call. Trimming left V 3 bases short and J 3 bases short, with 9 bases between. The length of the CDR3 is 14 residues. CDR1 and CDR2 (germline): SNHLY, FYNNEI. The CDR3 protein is CASSEWVIGNTIYF. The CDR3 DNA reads TGTGCCAGCAGTGAGTGGGTGATTGGAAACACCATATATTTT.

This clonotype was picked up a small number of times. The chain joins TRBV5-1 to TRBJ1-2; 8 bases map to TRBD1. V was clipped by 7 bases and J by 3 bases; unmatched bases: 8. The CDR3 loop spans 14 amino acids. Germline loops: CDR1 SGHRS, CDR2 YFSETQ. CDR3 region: CASRPRTGYYGYTF. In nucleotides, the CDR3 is TGCGCCAGCCGTCCTAGGACAGGGTACTATGGCTACACCTTC.

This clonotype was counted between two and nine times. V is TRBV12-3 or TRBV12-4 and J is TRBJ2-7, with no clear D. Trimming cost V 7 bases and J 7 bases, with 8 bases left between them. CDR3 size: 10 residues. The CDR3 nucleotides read TGTGCCAGCATGGGTGGGGAGCAGTACTTC. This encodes CASMGGEQYF.

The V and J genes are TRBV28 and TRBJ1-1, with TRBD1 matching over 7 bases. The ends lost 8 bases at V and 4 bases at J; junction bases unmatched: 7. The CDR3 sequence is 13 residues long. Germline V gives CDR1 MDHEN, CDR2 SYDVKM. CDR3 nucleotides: TGTGCCAGCCGCATAACAGGGGTCACTGAAGCTTTCTTT. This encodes CASRITGVTEAFF.

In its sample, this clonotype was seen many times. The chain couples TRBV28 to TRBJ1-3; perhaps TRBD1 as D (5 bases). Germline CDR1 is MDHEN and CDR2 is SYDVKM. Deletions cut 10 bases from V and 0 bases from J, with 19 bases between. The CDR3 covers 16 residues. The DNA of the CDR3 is TGTGCCACCCACAGCCCGACAGATTACTCTGGAAACACCATATATTTT. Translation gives CATHSPTDYSGNTIYF.

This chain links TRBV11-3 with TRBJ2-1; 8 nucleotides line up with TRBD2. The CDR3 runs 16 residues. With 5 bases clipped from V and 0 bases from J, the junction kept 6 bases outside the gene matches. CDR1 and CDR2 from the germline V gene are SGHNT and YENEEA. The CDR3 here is CASSKIAGRSYNEQFF. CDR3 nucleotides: TGTGCCAGCAGCAAAATAGCGGGGCGCTCCTACAATGAGCAGTTCTTC.